The present entry profiles one T cell receptor beta chain with its context. Its antigen is unidentified. The data were obtained in a study of identical twins. Findings and limits, study-wide: Beta out-of-frame sequences showed weaker excess twin sharing.

A template switching step contributed a universal primer site, while unique molecular identifiers were present in the cDNA. Each CDR3 protein is one row after TCRdb ran MiXCR on the 5' RACE reads. This table has about 390,000 distinct CDR3 sequences, 8.5% to 10% appearing once. This CDR3 is 16 amino acids long. Trimming removed 5 bases from V and 3 bases from J; junction bases left unmatched: 9. Germline CDR1 LGHDT, CDR2 YNNKEL (reference sequence). Everyone who donated was a healthy Caucasian. The rearrangement links TRBV3-1 to TRBJ2-1; 8 bases match TRBD1. The TCR sequence derives from a woman aged 45-65 years in good health. The sequenced sample consisted of naive T cells sorted from blood. CDR3 coding DNA: TGTGCCAGCAGCTTCAGGACAGGGACGTTCTACAATGAGCAGTTCTTC. This encodes CASSFRTGTFYNEQFF.